A selection of T cell receptor beta chains follows, all from one sample in a study of cytomegalovirus exposure and HLA in healthy donors. The method was immunoSEQ multiplex PCR; TCRdb's version includes in-frame clones alone and lacks a portion of them. The sample lists about 120,000 clones, roughly three fifths seen once, with 10% in the top ten. The sample comprised PBMCs. The origin of the receptors is a man aged 35-49 years in good health and CMV-seropositive. Both conserved end residues are part of each CDR3. D genes are given only for firm matches. Not every row has a clone size; where given, it reads once, few, many or a size class.

j_gene	abundance	d_gene	v_gene	CDR3aa	CDR3nt
TRBJ2-2	once	TRBD1	TRBV7-6	CASSLGQGGTGELFF	TGTGCCAGCAGCCTGGGACAGGGGGGCACCGGGGAGCTGTTTTTT
TRBJ2-3	few	TRBD1	TRBV6-1	CASSWKGADTQYF	TGTGCCAGCAGTTGGAAGGGGGCTGATACGCAGTATTTT
TRBJ2-7	.	TRBD1	TRBV5-8	CASSYTDRVSYEQYF	TGTGCCAGCAGCTACACAGACAGGGTCTCCTACGAGCAGTACTTC
TRBJ2-1	.	TRBD2	TRBV7-3	CASSLYKGLAGGSNEQFF	TGTGCCAGCAGCTTGTACAAGGGACTAGCGGGGGGTTCGAATGAGCAGTTCTTC
TRBJ2-5	.	TRBD1	TRBV5-1	CASSLGAGGRETQYF	TGCGCCAGCAGCTTGGGGGCAGGGGGACGGGAGACCCAGTACTTC
TRBJ1-1	.	.	TRBV5-4	CASSPRGGRPLEAFF	TGTGCCAGCAGCCCTCGCGGGGGCCGCCCCCTTGAAGCTTTCTTT
TRBJ2-5	once	TRBD2	TRBV6-1	CASSESTSGGKTQYF	TGTGCCAGCAGTGAATCGACTAGCGGGGGGAAGACCCAGTACTTC
TRBJ1-5	.	TRBD1	TRBV6-4	CASSDGQVRVICNQPQHF	TGTGCCAGCAGTGATGGACAGGTAAGGGTTATATGCAATCAGCCCCAGCATTTT
TRBJ1-3	.	.	TRBV18	CASSPDWGLSGNTIYF	TGTGCCAGCTCACCAGACTGGGGGCTTTCTGGAAACACCATATATTTT
TRBJ2-5	.	TRBD2	TRBV19	CASSPPMAGDGETQYF	TGTGCCAGTAGCCCTCCGATGGCGGGGGACGGAGAGACCCAGTACTTC
TRBJ1-4	.	.	TRBV28	CASSPTGPINEKLFF	TGTGCCAGCAGTCCTACAGGGCCAATTAATGAAAAACTGTTTTTT
TRBJ2-1	.	.	TRBV7-3	CASSSSSYNEQFF	TGTGCCAGCAGCTCCAGCTCCTACAATGAGCAGTTCTTC
TRBJ2-7	.	.	TRBV6-4	CASSWTRITYEQYF	TGTGCCAGCTCATGGACAAGGATTACCTACGAGCAGTACTTC
TRBJ1-6	.	TRBD1	TRBV5-6	CASSSQPGQSNSPLHF	TGTGCCAGCAGCTCCCAACCGGGACAGTCTAATTCACCCCTCCACTTT
TRBJ1-1	few	.	TRBV5-4	CASSLGTTVNTEAFF	TGTGCCAGCAGCCTGGGAACGACAGTTAACACTGAAGCTTTCTTT
TRBJ2-3	.	.	TRBV7-2	CASSFLSQGTDTQYF	TGTGCCAGCAGCTTCCTCTCACAGGGCACAGATACGCAGTATTTT
TRBJ1-5	.	.	TRBV10-3	CAISFTGPSNQPQHF	TGTGCCATCAGTTTTACAGGGCCATCCAATCAGCCCCAGCATTTT
TRBJ1-1	.	.	TRBV27	CASSPALGGRNTEAFF	TGTGCCAGCAGTCCGGCCCTTGGAGGGAGGAACACTGAAGCTTTCTTT
TRBJ2-5	few	TRBD2	TRBV29-1	CSVVAGTIEETQYF	TGCAGCGTTGTAGCCGGGACTATAGAAGAGACCCAGTACTTC
TRBJ1-4	.	TRBD1	TRBV19	CASSIRQGAEKLFF	TGTGCCAGTAGTATACGACAGGGGGCTGAAAAACTGTTTTTT
TRBJ1-5	.	.	TRBV27	CASSPGGNQPQHF	TGTGCCAGCAGCCCCGGAGGAAATCAGCCCCAGCATTTT
TRBJ2-6	once	.	TRBV19	CASSIGGRSGANVLTF	TGTGCCAGTAGTATTGGAGGCCGATCTGGGGCCAACGTCCTGACTTTC
TRBJ2-7	.	.	TRBV10-3	CAISEGGSSYEQYF	TGTGCCATCAGTGAAGGCGGAAGCTCCTACGAGCAGTACTTC
TRBJ1-5	.	.	TRBV12-5	CASGAGSARNQPQHF	TGTGCTAGTGGCGCGGGATCTGCACGCAATCAGCCCCAGCATTTT
TRBJ2-2	few	TRBD2	TRBV19	CASSIALAGITGELFF	TGTGCCAGTAGTATAGCCCTAGCGGGAATCACCGGGGAGCTGTTTTTT
TRBJ1-2	.	.	TRBV6-4	CASREQGLVGGYTF	TGTGCCAGCAGAGAACAGGGTCTCGTCGGGGGCTACACCTTC
TRBJ2-7	.	TRBD2	TRBV5-4	CASSLAGRARGYEQYF	TGTGCCAGCAGCTTGGCAGGGAGGGCCCGCGGTTACGAGCAGTACTTC